The 25 T cell receptor beta chains below all came from one sample that was sequenced in a study of shared clonotypes between healthy human individuals. Data came from immunoSEQ multiplex PCR; TCRdb stores just in-frame clones and leaves some out. In the table there are around 440,000 clones, approximately 80% of which are singletons. Material: PBMCs. The receptors were sampled from a woman in her thirties or forties in good health. Some clones in this sample may be carry-over from other donors' samples.

In this sample, this clone turned up once. V is TRBV29-1 and J is TRBJ2-5; a possible D gene is TRBD2 (6 bases). The assigned J gene may be wrong: the sequence end matches TRBJ2-7 better. This CDR3 region has 14 residues. Germline values: CDR1 SQVTM, CDR2 ANQGSEA. CDR3 residues: CSVLPGGISYEQYF. CDR3 DNA: TGCAGCGTTCTTCCCGGCGGGATCTCCTACGAGCAGTACTTC.

This clone has ten or more counts. The same CDR3 can be traced to other DNA sequences in this sample. V is TRBV5-1 and J is TRBJ1-2, with TRBD1 identical over 8 bases. Unmatched junction bases numbered 7, after V lost 0 bases and J lost 9 bases. The germline V gene encodes CDR1 SGHRS and CDR2 YFSETQ. This CDR3 is 14 amino acids long. This CDR3 is CASSLEGTGPRYTF. The CDR3 region has the DNA TGCGCCAGCAGCTTGGAGGGGACAGGTCCTCGCTACACCTTC. Together with reference TRBV5-1 and TRBJ1-2, the CDR3 gives the full variable domain: KAGVTQTPRYLIKTRGQQVTLSCSPISGHRSVSWYQQTPGQGLQFLFEYFSETQRNKGNFPGRFSGRQFSNSRSEMNVSTLELGDSALYLCASSLEGTGPRYTFGSGTRLTVV.

This clone was seen more than once but under ten times. This CDR3 is CASSLDPGRETQYF. CDR3 nucleotide sequence: TGTGCCAGCAGCTTGGACCCGGGTAGGGAGACCCAGTACTTC. This chain uses TRBV5-5 with TRBJ2-5; D gene unclear. Germline V gene lookup returns CDR1 SGHKS and CDR2 YYEKEE (reference sequence). Deletions cut 0 bases from V and 5 bases from J, with 11 bases between. The CDR3 consists of 14 residues.

The rearrangement uses TRBV19 and TRBJ2-1; 7 bases line up with TRBD2. CDR1 is LNHDA and CDR2 is SQIVND in the germline V gene (reference sequence). V lost 1 base to trimming and J lost 4 bases; unmatched junction nucleotides: 4. The CDR3 length is 15 residues. The CDR3 sequence: CASSIGTSVYNEQFF. In DNA, the CDR3 is TGTGCCAGTAGTATAGGAACTAGCGTATACAATGAGCAGTTCTTC.

The chain has TRBV7-9 and TRBJ2-5; tentative D call: TRBD2 (5 bases). Germline V gene lookup returns CDR1 SEHNR and CDR2 FQNEAQ (reference sequence). The V and J ends lost 5 bases and 1 base respectively, with 14 bases between them. This CDR3 is built from 15 residues. CDR3 bases: TGTGCCAGCAGCCCCGTTAAGGCGGGCCAAGAGACCCAGTACTTC. This codes for CASSPVKAGQETQYF.

This chain joins TRBV5-1 and TRBJ2-5; D possibly uses TRBD1 or TRBD2 (6 bases each). Judging by the DNA end, TRBJ2-7 fits better; the J call may be wrong. The CDR3 has 14 residues. Germline assignment: CDR1 SGHRS and CDR2 YFSETQ. CDR3 in DNA: TGCGCCAGCAGCTTGAGGGGGGTTGGAGGCGAGCAGTACTTC. This sequence encodes CASSLRGVGGEQYF.

This clone was recorded many times. This chain connects TRBV25-1 to TRBJ2-7, with 8 bases identical to TRBD2. This CDR3 has 14 amino acids. Per the germline V gene, CDR1 is MGHDK and CDR2 is SYGVNS. The V and J ends lost 8 bases and 0 bases, in that order; junction bases with no gene match: 6. CDR3 protein: CASGRGGNSYEQYF. For the CDR3, the DNA is TGTGCCAGCGGGCGCGGGGGGAACTCCTACGAGCAGTACTTC.

This chain connects TRBV5-1 to TRBJ2-5, with a tentative D call TRBD1 (6 bases). The DNA matches TRBJ2-7 better at its end, which makes the J call doubtful. In germline, CDR1 is SGHRS, CDR2 YFSETQ. This CDR3 region has 14 residues. CDR3: CASSLGQQSYEQYF. The DNA of the CDR3 is TGCGCCAGCAGCCTCGGACAGCAGTCCTACGAGCAGTACTTC.

The count of this clone is one. CDR3 sequence (DNA): TGCGCCAGCAGCTTGGGGACAGTCATGAACACTGAAGCTTTCTTT. Its protein product is CASSLGTVMNTEAFF. The rearrangement joins TRBV5-1 to TRBJ1-1, with D possibly matching TRBD1 (6 bases). The CDR3 runs to 15 residues. V was pared by 0 bases and J by 0 bases, with 9 bases between. Germline V gene sequence: CDR1 SGHRS, CDR2 YFSETQ. The variable domain in full, with the rest retrieved from reference TRBV5-1 and TRBJ1-1, is KAGVTQTPRYLIKTRGQQVTLSCSPISGHRSVSWYQQTPGQGLQFLFEYFSETQRNKGNFPGRFSGRQFSNSRSEMNVSTLELGDSALYLCASSLGTVMNTEAFFGQGTRLTVV.

This clone was counted ten times or more. This chain uses TRBV5-4 with TRBJ2-3; TRBD1 agrees at 10 bases. CDR1 SGHNT and CDR2 YYREEE come from the germline V gene (reference sequence). This CDR3 region has 16 residues. Losses at the gene ends were 0 bases for V and 9 bases for J; bases not matched to a gene: 10. The CDR3 sequence: CASSLDPGQGYGTQYF. The CDR3 region has the DNA TGTGCCAGCAGCTTGGATCCGGGACAGGGGTATGGGACGCAGTATTTT.

The table lists this clone with many counts. CDR3 coding DNA: TGTGCCAGCAGTACCGGGACAGCTACCACCGGGGAGCTGTTTTTT. This gives the protein CASSTGTATTGELFF. The chain combines TRBV7-3 with TRBJ2-2, with 7 bases fitting TRBD1. V shed 6 bases and J 4 bases; nucleotides not matched to a gene: 8. The germline V gene encodes CDR1 SGHTA and CDR2 FQGTGA. The CDR3 is 15 amino acids. The whole variable domain, remainder taken from reference TRBV7-3 and TRBJ2-2, is GAGVSQTPSNKVTEKGKYVELRCDPISGHTALYWYRQSLGQGPEFLIYFQGTGAADDSGLPNDRFFAVRPEGSVSTLKIQRTERGDSAVYLCASSTGTATTGELFFGEGSRLTVL.

The rearrangement joins TRBV29-1 to TRBJ2-1; D remains ambiguous. This CDR3 has 13 residues. V lost 6 bases, J lost 2 bases, and 11 bases lay in between. Germline CDR1 is SQVTM and CDR2 is ANQGSEA. The CDR3 loop reads CSVNTTPYNEQFF. The DNA of the CDR3 is TGCAGCGTCAACACCACACCCTACAATGAGCAGTTCTTC.

The chain is built from TRBV5-6 and TRBJ2-7, with 10 bases matching TRBD2. The V gene's germline CDR1 is SGHDT and CDR2 YYEEEE. V lost 1 base, J lost 6 bases, and 4 bases stayed unmatched. The CDR3 runs 14 residues. CDR3 sequence (DNA): TGTGCCAGCAGCTTGCTAGCGGGGGTGGGCGAGCAGTACTTC. It yields the protein CASSLLAGVGEQYF.

As concerns this clone: An end of the junction differs from the germline gene, which may be a read error. The V gene is TRBV15, the J gene TRBJ1-1; D not resolved. This CDR3 is built from 15 residues. Germline assignment: CDR1 LNHNV and CDR2 YYDKDF (reference sequence). Here the CDR3 reads CATSRAGDLNTGAFF. The CDR3 bases are TGTGCCACCAGCAGGGCAGGAGATTTGAACACTGGAGCTTTCTTT.

Note on this clone: This may be a read error, as it is one base from a much larger clone. The chain couples TRBV9 to TRBJ2-6; 14 bases line up with TRBD2. The CDR3 loop spans 20 amino acids. The germline CDR1 and CDR2 sequences are SGDLS and YYNGEE. The CDR3 reads CASGVGTSGSFPPGANVLTF. As DNA, the CDR3 is TGTGCCAGCGGCGTCGGGACTAGCGGGAGCTTCCCCCCTGGGGCCAACGTCCTGACTTTC.

This sequence joins TRBV4-2 and TRBJ2-1, with a weak D call TRBD2 (6 bases). The germline V gene has CDR1 LGHNA and CDR2 YNFKEQ. This CDR3 region has 16 residues. V lost 1 base and J 4 bases, leaving 14 bases between the germline ends. The CDR3 spells CASSQAGTEGYNEQFF. Here the CDR3 DNA reads TGTGCCAGCAGCCAAGCGGGGACTGAAGGGTACAATGAGCAGTTCTTC.

J is TRBJ2-1 and V is TRBV5-1; maybe TRBD2 (5 bases). The CDR3 spans 15 residues. The ends were cut back, 1 base at V and 8 bases at J, with 16 bases in the middle. From germline, CDR1 is SGHRS and CDR2 YFSETQ. CDR3 protein: CASSLSSGVRYEQFF. Here the CDR3 DNA reads TGCGCCAGCAGCTTGAGCAGCGGAGTACGTTATGAGCAGTTCTTC.

The chain carries TRBV29-1 and TRBJ2-1, with TRBD2 matching 8 bases. J gave up 6 bases and V 7 bases, and 14 bases lay outside the gene matches. Germline CDR1 is SQVTM and CDR2 is ANQGSEA. The CDR3 loop spans 15 amino acids. The CDR3 sequence is CSARGGRAESNEQFF. In DNA, the CDR3 is TGCAGCGCCCGGGGGGGGAGGGCCGAGAGCAATGAGCAGTTCTTC.

The gene calls are TRBV2 and TRBJ1-1, with D unclear. Germline values: CDR1 SNHLY, CDR2 FYNNEI. The CDR3 runs 14 residues. V was cut by 4 bases and J by 0 bases, with 9 bases left in between. In DNA, the CDR3 is TGTGCCAGCAGTGTGACCAGACTGAACACTGAAGCTTTCTTT. Translation gives CASSVTRLNTEAFF.

The chain employs TRBV7-3 and TRBJ2-3; D possibly uses TRBD1 or TRBD2 (5 bases each). The V gene lost 5 bases and the J gene lost 5 bases, with 8 bases spanning the gap. The CDR3 extends over 12 amino acids. Germline V gives CDR1 SGHTA, CDR2 FQGTGA. The CDR3 protein is CASSEGIDTQYF. DNA of the CDR3: TGTGCCAGCAGCGAGGGGATAGATACGCAGTATTTT.

This clone was observed once. One base separates it from a far larger clone, so it is likely a read error. V is TRBV10-3 and J is TRBJ2-1; D is unresolved. Looked up from germline, CDR1 is ENHRY and CDR2 is SYGVKD. V lost 3 bases, J lost 0 bases, and 6 bases lay in between. The CDR3 loop spans 14 amino acids. CDR3 nucleotide sequence: TGTGCCATCAGTGAAAGGAGCTCCTACAATGAGCAGTTCTTC. This codes for CAISERSSYNEQFF.

V and J are TRBV5-1 and TRBJ2-7; 11 bases agree with TRBD2. Germline V lookup: CDR1 SGHRS, CDR2 YFSETQ. This CDR3 spans 16 amino acids. Losses at the gene ends were 0 bases for V and 7 bases for J; bases not matched to a gene: 9. The CDR3 loop reads CASSLVAGGGSREQYF. CDR3 coding DNA: TGCGCCAGCAGCTTGGTAGCGGGAGGGGGGTCGAGAGAGCAGTACTTC.

The genes are TRBV6-1 and TRBJ1-2; possibly TRBD1 for D (6 bases). CDR1 is MNHNS, CDR2 SASEGT, per germline. The length of the CDR3 is 15 residues. With 3 bases removed from V and 4 bases from J, the gap between germline ends came to 15 bases. The CDR3 DNA sequence: TGTGCCAGCAGTGACTACAGGGAGGTGGTCTATGGCTACACCTTC. Protein: CASSDYREVVYGYTF.

This clone was recorded a few times. Other DNA sequences in this specimen translate into the identical CDR3. DNA of the CDR3: TGTGCCTGGAGTACGGGGACCTATGGCTACACCTTC. Its translation is CAWSTGTYGYTF. This rearrangement joins TRBV30 to TRBJ1-2, with TRBD1 as a possible D gene (5 bases). The V gene lost 2 bases and the J gene lost 4 bases, with 8 bases spanning the gap. This CDR3 has 12 amino acids. CDR1 GTSNPN and CDR2 SVGIG come from the germline V gene (reference sequence). Full variable domain (rest looked up from reference TRBV30 and TRBJ1-2): SQTIHQWPATLVQPVGSPLSLECTVEGTSNPNLYWYRQAAGRGLQLLFYSVGIGQISSEVPQNLSASRPQDRQFILSSKKLLLSDSGFYLCAWSTGTYGYTFGSGTRLTVV.

This chain links TRBV2 with TRBJ1-2, with 7 bases fitting TRBD1. V gave up 7 bases and J gave up 8 bases; unmatched junction bases: 7. Germline V CDR1 and CDR2: SNHLY, FYNNEI. This CDR3 is 12 amino acids long. The CDR3 DNA follows: TGTGCCAGCACCATGACAGGGTTCGGCTACACCTTC. Translation: CASTMTGFGYTF.